Sequencing of this TCR beta chain was carried out in a study of T cell clones after liver transplantation. Study-wide background: Graft-donor-reactive sequences were compared with third-party-reactive TCRbeta sequences from pre-transplant mixed lymphocyte reactions. Three of eight recipients were HCV-positive; others had non-autoimmune, non-viral indications.

Here immunoSEQ multiplex PCR was the method, and the copy in TCRdb shows in-frame clones only, minus some. The sample lists 70,000 to 80,000 clones; around 90% were seen once. For this clone: Its antigen is as yet unknown.

Findings of the study overall: In a couple of subjects, few donor cells limited the measurable donor-reactive repertoire. A larger donor-reactive than third-party decline suggested partial antigen-specific deletion.

There are 12 residues in the CDR3. The germline V gene has CDR1 SQVTM and CDR2 ANQGSEA. Between the trimmed V and J ends, which lost 3 bases and 5 bases, there was a span of 11 bases. The sequences come from CD4+ T cells from blood, collected before liver transplant. The sequence derives from a human donor who received a liver transplant. The V gene is TRBV29-1, the J gene TRBJ2-7, with TRBD2 as a possible D gene (5 bases). DNA of the CDR3: TGCAGCGTTGACGGGATCGGGAACGAGCAGTACTTC. Translated: CSVDGIGNEQYF.